This TCR beta chain comes out of a study of OX40 agonist ivuxolimab in advanced cancers. Turning to the study itself: Patients with prior anti-PD-1, anti-PD-L1 or anti-CTLA-4 therapy were eligible; less than 50% had some. One hepatocellular carcinoma and a couple of cutaneous melanoma patients partially responded.

Study-level results: Determination of antigen specificity was not performed for the expanded peripheral T cells.

Clones were read by immunoSEQ multiplex PCR, and TCRdb kept only the in-frame ones, dropping some. The sample records 90,000 or so clones, just under 90% being singletons. CDR3 size: 12 residues. V lost 1 base, J lost 5 bases, and 6 bases lay in between. Germline V gene data show CDR1 as SGHRS and CDR2 as YFSETQ. Comments on this clone: Its antigen is undetermined.

This TCR was recovered from an adult with an advanced solid tumor such as melanoma, head and neck, liver or kidney cancer. Sequenced here: CD4+ or CD8+ T cells sorted from blood, sampled in a trial of the OX40 agonist ivuxolimab. The chain combines TRBV5-1 with TRBJ2-5; D remains unclear. DNA for the CDR3: TGCGCCAGCAGCTTGAACTTGGAGACCCAGTACTTC. Translated: CASSLNLETQYF.